This T cell receptor (beta chain) was sequenced in a study of neurological immune-mediated disorders. Overall study findings and caveats: Among expanded clones, no CDR3 amino acid sequences were shared across subjects, a pattern suggesting private repertoires in all groups.

Unsorted libraries were prepared from 2 million PBMCs held at -80 C. The method for making cDNA was 5'RACE, and it used 10-nucleotide random UMIs. TCRdb used MiXCR to reprocess the 5' RACE reads, holding one entry per CDR3 protein. The sample has some 66,000 distinct CDR3 sequences, 3.4% seen once; the top ten hold approximately 3.7%. This clonotype came up many times. Its cognate antigen is unknown. The sequenced material came from PBMCs. The source of this sequence is a man aged 35 to 55 with multiple sclerosis.

The CDR3 region is CASSHGQTGEKLFF. CDR3 coding DNA: TGCGCCAGCAGCCACGGACAAACTGGCGAAAAACTGTTTTTT. The chain carries TRBV5-1 and TRBJ1-4; D is perhaps TRBD1 (5 bases). Trimming shortened V by 4 bases and J by 8 bases, and 15 bases separated the two germline ends. This CDR3 has 14 amino acids. Germline CDR1 reads SGHRS; CDR2 reads YFSETQ. Full variable domain (outside the CDR3, taken from reference TRBV5-1 and TRBJ1-4): KAGVTQTPRYLIKTRGQQVTLSCSPISGHRSVSWYQQTPGQGLQFLFEYFSETQRNKGNFPGRFSGRQFSNSRSEMNVSTLELGDSALYLCASSHGQTGEKLFFGSGTQLSVL.